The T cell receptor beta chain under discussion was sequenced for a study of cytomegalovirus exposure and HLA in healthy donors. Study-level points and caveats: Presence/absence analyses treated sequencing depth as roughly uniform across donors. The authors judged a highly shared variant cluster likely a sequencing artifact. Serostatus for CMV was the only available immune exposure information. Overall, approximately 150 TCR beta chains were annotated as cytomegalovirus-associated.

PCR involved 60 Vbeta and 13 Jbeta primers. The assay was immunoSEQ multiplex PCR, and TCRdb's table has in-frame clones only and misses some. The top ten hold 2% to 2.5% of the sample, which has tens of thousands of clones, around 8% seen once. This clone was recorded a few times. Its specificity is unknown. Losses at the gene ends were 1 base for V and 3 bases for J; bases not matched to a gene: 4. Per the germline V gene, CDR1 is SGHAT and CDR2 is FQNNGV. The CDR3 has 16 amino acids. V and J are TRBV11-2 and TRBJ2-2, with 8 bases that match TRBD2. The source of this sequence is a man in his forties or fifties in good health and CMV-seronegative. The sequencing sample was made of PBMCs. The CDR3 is CASSLAGGSHTGELFF. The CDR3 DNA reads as TGTGCCAGCAGCTTAGCGGGAGGGTCCCACACCGGGGAGCTGTTTTTT.